Listed below are T cell receptor beta chains from one sample, sequenced in a study of PD-L1 blockade in urothelial cancer. Data came from immunoSEQ multiplex PCR; TCRdb stores just in-frame clones and leaves some out. The sample carries about 41,000 clones, roughly 81% recorded once. The sequencing here drew on PBMCs, taken around atezolizumab (anti-PD-L1) treatment. The receptor set was obtained from a man between 65 and 85 years old with urothelial cancer. Each CDR3 is given with its conserved first and last residue. The D gene is left open where the match is weak.

TRBJ2-3 TRBD1 TRBV2 TGTGCCAGCAGTGGACAAACAGGGGGCCGACAAGATACGCAGTATTTT CASSGQTGGRQDTQYF
TRBJ1-1 . TRBV5-1 TGCGCCAGCATGGGGGGGACACCGAACACTGAAGCTTTCTTT CASMGGTPNTEAFF
TRBJ2-2 TRBD1 TRBV9 TGTGCCAGCAGCACTAGGACAGGGAGGACCGGGGAGCTGTTTTTT CASSTRTGRTGELFF
TRBJ2-7 TRBD1 TRBV19 TGTGCCAGTAGTCAGGGGGTTAGGAACCACCAGTACTTC CASSQGVRNHQYF
TRBJ2-3 . TRBV2 TGTGCCAGCAGCGCCACTAGTTTGGATACGCAGTATTTT CASSATSLDTQYF
TRBJ1-1 TRBD1 TRBV9 TGTGCCAGCAGCGTAGGGACAGGCGGGGACACTGAAGCTTTCTTT CASSVGTGGDTEAFF
TRBJ2-1 TRBD1 TRBV6-6 TGTGCCAGCAGTTACCCAGGACAGGGACGCAATGAGCAGTTCTTC CASSYPGQGRNEQFF
TRBJ2-2 . TRBV5-1 TGCGCCAGCAGCACAAACAGGGTCCGGGAGCTGTTTTTT CASSTNRVRELFF
TRBJ2-3 TRBD1 TRBV27 TGTGCCAGCAGTTCCGGGACAGGGACAGATACGCAGTATTTT CASSSGTGTDTQYF
TRBJ2-5 TRBD1 TRBV2 TGTGCCAGCAGTCTCCATCCGGGACAGGGTGCGGGAGAGACCCAGTACTTC CASSLHPGQGAGETQYF
TRBJ1-2 . TRBV5-6 TGTGCCAGCAGCTTGTGGAGGGTCGGGTATGGCTACACCTTC CASSLWRVGYGYTF
TRBJ2-7 TRBD1 TRBV11-2 TGTGCCAGCAGCTCCTCATCGGACAGGGGGCCATCCTACGAGCAGTACTTC CASSSSSDRGPSYEQYF
TRBJ1-3 . TRBV5-1 TGCGCCAGCAGCTTGGGACTGACTGGAAACACCATATATTTT CASSLGLTGNTIYF
TRBJ2-2 TRBD2 TRBV27 TGTGCCAGCAGTACCCGCACTCTAGCGGGAGGGCCTATTTTTAACACCGGGGAGCTGTTTTTT CASSTRTLAGGPIFNTGELFF
TRBJ1-2 . TRBV6-1 TGTGCCAGCAGGGGATGGGAGGGATGGGATGGCTACACCTTC CASRGWEGWDGYTF
TRBJ1-2 TRBD1 TRBV6-6 TGTGCCAGCAGTCTTACAGGGGACGGGGCTGGCGGCTACACCTTC CASSLTGDGAGGYTF
TRBJ1-1 . TRBV5-1 TGCGCCAGCAGCCCCTCGGTGAACACTGAAGCTTTCTTT CASSPSVNTEAFF